The 27 T cell receptor beta chains below all came from one sample that was sequenced in a study of CD8 T cells in Susac syndrome. After extraction with the RNeasy kit, roughly 0.45 to 1 ug of the RNA was reverse transcribed using random hexamers. TCRdb recomputed calls from the immunoSEQ multiplex PCR reads with MiXCR, one row per CDR3 protein. The data show some 300,000 distinct CDR3 sequences, roughly 90% seen once. The specimen sequenced was CD8+ T cells from PBMCs. These receptors came from a human donor with multiple sclerosis.

The chain is built from TRBV13 and TRBJ2-7, with a possible D match to TRBD2 (6 bases). Germline lookup yields CDR1 PRHDT and CDR2 FYEKMQ (reference sequence). V was pared by 4 bases and J by 2 bases, with 18 bases between. The CDR3 runs to 16 residues. The CDR3 DNA is TGTGCCAGCAGCTCGTGGGCCGGGGGTAATACCTACGAGCAGTACTTC. It specifies CASSSWAGGNTYEQYF.

The chain employs TRBV5-6 and TRBJ2-3, with 7 bases identical to TRBD1. The V gene's germline CDR1 is SGHDT and CDR2 YYEEEE. J lost 4 bases, V lost 3 bases, and 8 bases had no gene match. This CDR3 contains 15 residues. DNA of the CDR3: TGTGCCAGCAGCTACTACAGGGGTACGGCAGATACGCAGTATTTT. This gives the protein CASSYYRGTADTQYF.

The genes are TRBV5-4 and TRBJ2-5, with 9 nucleotides matching TRBD2. The germline V gene has CDR1 SGHNT and CDR2 YYREEE (reference sequence). The CDR3 sequence is 16 residues long. V dropped 0 bases and J dropped 4; count of bases not matched to a gene: 7. CDR3 coding DNA: TGTGCCAGCAGCTTGGGGGCTAGCGGGACTGTAGAGACCCAGTACTTC. It codes for CASSLGASGTVETQYF.

J is TRBJ2-7 and V is TRBV7-9; 11 bases are shared with TRBD2. This CDR3 is built from 16 residues. Germline loops: CDR1 SEHNR, CDR2 FQNEAQ (reference sequence). Losses at the gene ends were 5 bases for V and 0 bases for J; bases not matched to a gene: 6. The CDR3 DNA sequence: TGTGCCAGCAGCAACAAACTAGCGGGGGACTCCTACGAGCAGTACTTC. It is translated as CASSNKLAGDSYEQYF.

This chain uses TRBV6-1 with TRBJ2-2; 9 bases map to TRBD2. After removal of 5 bases from V and 4 bases from J, the junction contained 5 bases not matched to a gene. The V gene's germline CDR1 is MNHNS and CDR2 SASEGT. The CDR3 extends over 15 amino acids. The CDR3, as DNA: TGTGCCAGCAGTCCGACTAGCGGAAGCACCGGGGAGCTGTTTTTT. Its protein product is CASSPTSGSTGELFF.

V and J are TRBV4-1 and TRBJ2-7; 7 bases map to TRBD1. Germline loops: CDR1 MGHRA, CDR2 YSYEKL. The CDR3 length is 12 residues. V shed 8 bases and J 4 bases; nucleotides not matched to a gene: 5. The CDR3 spells CASGDSVYEQYF. Here the CDR3 DNA reads TGCGCCAGCGGGGACAGCGTGTACGAGCAGTACTTC.

This sequence joins TRBV29-1 and TRBJ2-5, with 8 nucleotides matching TRBD2. This CDR3 spans 16 amino acids. Germline V lookup: CDR1 SQVTM, CDR2 ANQGSEA. V was pared by 0 bases and J by 6 bases, with 12 bases of the junction left unmatched. The CDR3 DNA is TGCAGCGTTGAAGAAGTGTTACTAGCGGCAACCAAGACCCAGTACTTC. Translation gives CSVEEVLLAATKTQYF.

The rearrangement uses TRBV29-1 and TRBJ2-2; D gene ambiguous. CDR3 length: 14 residues. Trimming shortened V by 4 bases and J by 6 bases, and 15 bases separated the two germline ends. CDR1 is SQVTM and CDR2 is ANQGSEA in the germline V gene. CDR3 protein: CSVVLSLSPGELFF. As DNA, the CDR3 is TGCAGCGTTGTATTGAGCTTATCGCCCGGGGAGCTGTTTTTT.

The chain joins TRBV11-2 to TRBJ2-5; D is unresolved. Looked up from germline, CDR1 is SGHAT and CDR2 is FQNNGV. Deletions cut 5 bases from V and 0 bases from J, with 10 bases between. The CDR3 consists of 14 residues. DNA of the CDR3: TGTGCCAGCAGCACGGTTTGGTACCAAGAGACCCAGTACTTC. This translates into CASSTVWYQETQYF.

The chain joins TRBV29-1 to TRBJ2-3, with D possibly TRBD2 on 5 matching bases. Germline V gives CDR1 SQVTM, CDR2 ANQGSEA. The V end was cut by 7 bases, the J end by 0 bases, with 5 bases between. The CDR3 length is 11 residues. The DNA for the CDR3 is TGCAGCGGGAGGAGCACAGATACGCAGTATTTT. Translation gives CSGRSTDTQYF.

This CDR3 is CASSPLSTSGFYNEQFF. DNA of the CDR3: TGTGCCAGCAGCCCCCTTTCGACTAGCGGATTTTACAATGAGCAGTTCTTC. J is TRBJ2-1 and V is TRBV9; 9 positions match TRBD2. Germline lookup yields CDR1 SGDLS and CDR2 YYNGEE. The CDR3 extends over 17 amino acids. J was trimmed by 4 bases and V by 4 bases; bases with no gene match: 12.

This chain's CDR3 is CSVGANTEAFF. The CDR3 DNA follows: TGCAGCGTTGGAGCAAACACTGAAGCTTTCTTT. This sequence joins TRBV29-1 and TRBJ1-1; D is uncertain. The CDR3 loop spans 11 amino acids. Germline V lookup: CDR1 SQVTM, CDR2 ANQGSEA. V lost 4 bases and J 2 bases, leaving 5 bases between the germline ends.

CDR3 protein: CSGGTVNTEAFF. The CDR3 coding sequence is TGCAGCGGCGGGACGGTGAACACTGAAGCTTTCTTT. The rearrangement links TRBV29-1 to TRBJ1-1; TRBD1 is a possible D gene (5 bases). The length of the CDR3 is 12 residues. Germline loops: CDR1 SQVTM, CDR2 ANQGSEA. Trimming took 7 bases from V and 0 from J, leaving 9 bases between them. The full variable domain, with the rest looked up from reference TRBV29-1 and TRBJ1-1, is SAVISQKPSRDICQRGTSLTIQCQVDSQVTMMFWYRQQPGQSLTLIATANQGSEATYESGFVIDKFPISRPNLTFSTLTVSNMSPEDSSIYLCSGGTVNTEAFFGQGTRLTVV.

CDR3 sequence reads: CSVEDGSSGNTIYF. CDR3 bases: TGCAGCGTTGAGGACGGGAGCTCTGGAAACACCATATATTTT. The chain employs TRBV29-1 and TRBJ1-3; D not certain. Deletions cut 3 bases from V and 0 bases from J, with 9 bases between. The CDR3 length is 14 residues. CDR1 and CDR2 (germline): SQVTM, ANQGSEA.

The V call is TRBV5-5, the J call TRBJ1-2, with D perhaps TRBD1 (5 bases). Trimming shortened V by 4 bases and J by 1 base, and 11 bases separated the two germline ends. Per the germline V gene, CDR1 is SGHKS and CDR2 is YYEKEE (reference sequence). This CDR3 contains 14 residues. The CDR3 region is CASSLSGINYGYTF. CDR3 DNA: TGTGCCAGCAGCCTCTCAGGGATTAACTATGGCTACACCTTC.

The table lists this clonotype with a few counts. V is TRBV27 and J is TRBJ2-1, with 13 positions matching TRBD2. This CDR3 is 15 amino acids long. V lost 5 bases and J lost 7; bases outside the gene matches: 5. Germline values: CDR1 MNHEY, CDR2 SMNVEV (reference sequence). This CDR3 reads CASSPGTSGTNEQFF. The CDR3 DNA is TGTGCCAGCAGTCCCGGGACTAGCGGGACGAATGAGCAGTTCTTC.

This clonotype was recorded a few times. The J gene is TRBJ1-2, the V gene TRBV7-3, with 12 bases fitting TRBD1. Trimming removed 2 bases from V and 9 bases from J; junction bases left unmatched: 1. The CDR3 spans 13 residues. The germline CDR1 and CDR2 sequences are SGHTA and FQGTGA. CDR3 region: CASSLGTGGSYTF. CDR3 DNA: TGTGCCAGCAGCTTAGGGACAGGGGGCAGCTACACCTTC.

The chain links TRBV6-5 to TRBJ2-4; D is possibly TRBD2 (5 bases). Germline V gene lookup returns CDR1 MNHEY and CDR2 SVGAGI. V was clipped by 2 bases and J by 3 bases, with 17 bases between them. The length of the CDR3 is 17 residues. The CDR3 nucleotides read TGTGCCAGCAGTTACGACGGCACAGCGGCCAGCAAAAACATTCAGTACTTC. Protein product: CASSYDGTAASKNIQYF.

The chain is built from TRBV6-5 and TRBJ2-2; 8 bases agree with TRBD1. Germline CDR1 and CDR2: MNHEY and SVGAGI. Trimming removed 4 bases from V and 7 bases from J; junction bases left unmatched: 5. The CDR3 consists of 14 residues. Here the CDR3 reads CASSWTGYGGELFF. CDR3 in DNA: TGTGCCAGCAGTTGGACAGGGTATGGCGGGGAGCTGTTTTTT.

The chain is built from TRBV21-1 and TRBJ2-2; TRBD1, the table's D call, was not compared with the DNA. TRBV21-1 is designated a pseudogene. The CDR3 sequence is 17 residues long. CDR3 region: CASSPQGGQGYTGELFF. CDR3 nucleotide sequence: TGTGCCAGCAGCCCTCAAGGAGGACAGGGTTACACCGGGGAGCTGTTTTTT.

V and J are TRBV3-1 and TRBJ2-2; unclear D gene. Germline CDR1 LGHDT, CDR2 YNNKEL (reference sequence). Deletions cut 0 bases from V and 1 base from J, with 15 bases between. This CDR3 comprises 18 residues. In nucleotides, the CDR3 is TGTGCCAGCAGCCAAGAGGTTGCTCCCTGGGGGAACACCGGGGAGCTGTTTTTT. Translating it yields CASSQEVAPWGNTGELFF.

V is TRBV12-3 or TRBV12-4 and J is TRBJ2-3, with a possible D match to TRBD2 (6 bases). This CDR3 contains 14 residues. V gave up 4 bases and J gave up 3 bases, with 11 bases separating them. The CDR3 coding sequence is TGTGCCAGCAGTTCGGGACTTTTAACAGATACGCAGTATTTT. This gives the protein CASSSGLLTDTQYF.

This chain links TRBV27 with TRBJ2-7; 11 nucleotides align to TRBD2. In germline, CDR1 is MNHEY, CDR2 SMNVEV (reference sequence). V was clipped by 5 bases and J by 7 bases; unmatched bases: 16. The CDR3 spans 17 residues. The CDR3 spells CASSPHSLAGANGEQYF. In DNA form, the CDR3 reads TGTGCCAGCAGTCCTCATTCACTAGCGGGAGCGAACGGGGAGCAGTACTTC.

This chain joins TRBV12-3 or TRBV12-4 and TRBJ1-1; 7 positions agree with TRBD1. V lost 3 bases to trimming and J lost 1 base; unmatched junction nucleotides: 2. This CDR3 comprises 14 residues. CDR3 region: CASSFTGENTEAFF. The CDR3 bases are TGTGCCAGCAGTTTCACAGGGGAGAACACTGAAGCTTTCTTT.

V usage is TRBV29-1 and J usage is TRBJ2-7; the D is unclear. Deletions cut 8 bases from V and 0 bases from J, with 14 bases between. CDR3 length equals 13 residues. The germline V gene encodes CDR1 SQVTM and CDR2 ANQGSEA. The CDR3 spells CSFRVHSSYEQYF. For the CDR3, the DNA is TGCAGCTTCCGTGTCCACAGCTCCTACGAGCAGTACTTC.

V and J are TRBV6-5 and TRBJ1-2, with 7 bases that match TRBD1. This CDR3 has 16 residues. V was clipped by 2 bases and J by 3 bases; unmatched bases: 9. The germline gives CDR1 MNHEY, CDR2 SVGAGI. CDR3 DNA: TGTGCCAGCAGTTACGAGAATCTAGGGGGCCACTATGGCTACACCTTC. Protein sequence: CASSYENLGGHYGYTF.

This sequence joins TRBV29-1 and TRBJ2-1, with 9 bases aligning to TRBD1. This CDR3 contains 13 residues. V lost 5 bases and J lost 7; bases outside the gene matches: 6. CDR1 SQVTM and CDR2 ANQGSEA come from the germline V gene. Here the CDR3 DNA reads TGCAGCGTTTGGGACAGGGAGGGGAATGAGCAGTTCTTC. Translation: CSVWDREGNEQFF.